These 18 T cell receptor beta chains share one sample of origin, sequenced in a study of T cell repertoires in cytomegalovirus infection. TCRdb called the reads again in MiXCR, with one record for every CDR3 protein. This sample has 200,000 to 300,000 distinct CDR3 sequences; roughly 15% occur once, and the top ten carry roughly 8.7%. What was sequenced was PBMCs. The source is a human donor in good health (CMV status not recorded). Some clones in this sample may be carry-over from other donors' samples.

This clonotype was seen many times. The chain combines TRBV7-2 with TRBJ2-3; D is possibly TRBD2 (5 bases). This CDR3 has 14 amino acids. V dropped 4 bases and J dropped 2 bases, with 10 bases sitting between them. CDR1 and CDR2 from the germline V gene are SGHTA and FQGNSA. CDR3 sequence (DNA): TGTGCCAGCAGCTCACTAGGACCCACAGATACGCAGTATTTT. It specifies CASSSLGPTDTQYF.

The chain uses TRBV19 and TRBJ1-5, with 12 bases that match TRBD1. The trim removed 4 bases at V and 4 bases at J, leaving 11 bases unmatched. Germline V CDR1 and CDR2: LNHDA, SQIVND (reference sequence). This CDR3 contains 18 residues. The CDR3, as DNA: TGTGCCAGTAGTAACATAGGGACAGGGGGCATGGAGAATCAGCCCCAGCATTTT. It is translated as CASSNIGTGGMENQPQHF.

This clonotype came up a few times. The chain employs TRBV6-1 and TRBJ2-1; D possibly corresponds to TRBD2 (5 bases). The CDR3 totals 16 residues. From germline, CDR1 is MNHNS and CDR2 SASEGT. Between the trimmed V and J ends, which lost 11 bases and 0 bases, there was a span of 20 bases. CDR3 sequence: CAGSALAPSSYNEQFF. The CDR3 region has the DNA TGTGCCGGATCCGCTCTAGCTCCTAGCTCCTACAATGAGCAGTTCTTC.

The chain employs TRBV2 and TRBJ2-7; no clear D. With 7 bases removed from V and 4 bases from J, the gap between germline ends came to 11 bases. CDR3 length: 12 amino acids. CDR1 and CDR2 (germline): SNHLY, FYNNEI. This CDR3 reads CASKQDAYEQYF. In DNA, the CDR3 is TGTGCCAGCAAGCAGGATGCTTACGAGCAGTACTTC.

A few counts support this clonotype. This chain joins TRBV20-1 and TRBJ1-2, with 7 nucleotides matching TRBD1. Germline CDR1 DFQATT, CDR2 SNEGSKA (reference sequence). The CDR3 spans 16 residues. The junction had 9 bases not matched to a gene; V was cut back by 0 bases and J by 2 bases. The DNA of the CDR3 is TGCAGTGCTAGAGAGGGAATTGGCAGGGGGAACTATGGCTACACCTTC. Translation: CSAREGIGRGNYGYTF.

The table lists this clonotype with many counts. The chain carries TRBV7-2 and TRBJ2-7; the D gene is possibly TRBD2 (6 bases). Trimming removed 3 bases from V and 3 bases from J, with 12 bases in between. This CDR3 region has 14 residues. Germline V CDR1 and CDR2: SGHTA, FQGNSA. The CDR3 DNA sequence: TGTGCCAGCAGCTTCGGGGGACGGAACTACGAGCAGTACTTC. The encoded protein is CASSFGGRNYEQYF.

In its sample, this clonotype was seen a few times. The chain is built from TRBV12-3 or TRBV12-4 and TRBJ2-7, with D possibly being TRBD1 or TRBD2 (5 bases each). The length of the CDR3 is 13 residues. V lost 6 bases to trimming and J lost 3 bases, with 12 bases between them. CDR3 bases: TGTGCCAGCAGCCTAGGGGAGTTCTACGAGCAGTACTTC. As protein: CASSLGEFYEQYF.

This clonotype was counted at least ten times. The J gene is TRBJ1-1, the V gene TRBV24-1; weak D call: TRBD1 (5 bases). The V end lost 6 bases, the J end lost 3 bases, and 19 bases lay between the germline ends. CDR3 length equals 16 residues. Per the germline V gene, CDR1 is KGHDR and CDR2 is SFDVKD. CDR3 in DNA: TGTGCCACCAGTCCCTCGTCTGGCAGGGTGGACACTGAAGCTTTCTTT. It codes for CATSPSSGRVDTEAFF.

This CDR3 is CATEGPQAESTDTQYF. The CDR3 bases are TGTGCCACCGAGGGACCCCAGGCGGAGAGCACAGATACGCAGTATTTT. V gene TRBV6-1 combines with J gene TRBJ2-3; D is possibly TRBD1 or TRBD2 (5 bases each). CDR3 size: 16 residues. Deletions cut 10 bases from V and 0 bases from J, with 20 bases between. Germline assignment: CDR1 MNHNS and CDR2 SASEGT.

This clonotype was counted a few times. The chain employs TRBV19 and TRBJ2-3, with TRBD1 matching over 9 bases. The length of the CDR3 is 16 residues. Trimming at V came to 3 bases and at J to 3 bases, leaving 7 bases not matched to a gene. Germline lookup yields CDR1 LNHDA and CDR2 SQIVND (reference sequence). For the CDR3, the DNA is TGTGCCAGTAGTATTCGGCCCGACAGGGGGACAGATACGCAGTATTTT. Translated: CASSIRPDRGTDTQYF.

This clonotype showed up many times. One junction end does not reproduce the germline sequence, and a read error may be involved. The rearrangement links TRBV6-1 to TRBJ1-5; the D gene is possibly TRBD1 (5 bases). Per the germline V gene, CDR1 is MNHNS and CDR2 is SASEGT. This CDR3 comprises 11 residues. DNA for the CDR3: TGCGGGGCCGGCACCGGGCAGCCCCAGCATTTT. Protein: CGAGTGQPQHF.

The rearrangement links TRBV5-4 to TRBJ2-7; maybe TRBD1 (5 bases). The V end lost 0 bases, the J end lost 5 bases, and 18 bases lay between the germline ends. This CDR3 contains 16 residues. The germline gives CDR1 SGHNT, CDR2 YYREEE (reference sequence). This CDR3 reads CASSLASAGNRHEQYF. CDR3 bases: TGTGCCAGCAGCTTGGCGTCGGCAGGGAATCGCCACGAGCAGTACTTC.

This chain connects TRBV7-6 to TRBJ1-3; TRBD1 might be the D (6 bases). The ends were cut back, 4 bases at V and 0 bases at J, with 13 bases in the middle. Germline CDR1 is SGHVS and CDR2 is FNYEAQ. This CDR3 is 16 amino acids long. The CDR3: CASSSGASSSGNTIYF. The CDR3 coding sequence is TGTGCCAGCAGCTCAGGGGCCTCGAGCTCTGGAAACACCATATATTTT.

The genes are TRBV9 and TRBJ2-2; unclear D gene. This CDR3 has 15 amino acids. Germline assignment: CDR1 SGDLS and CDR2 YYNGEE. V dropped 0 bases and J dropped 4 bases, with 10 bases sitting between them. CDR3 region: CASSVVGTGTGELFF. CDR3 DNA sequence: TGTGCCAGCAGCGTAGTGGGAACGGGCACCGGGGAGCTGTTTTTT.

This clonotype showed up many times. The CDR3 DNA reads TGTGCCAGCAGTTTAGAGCCAGGGGTCGTAAATCAGCCCCAGCATTTT. This codes for CASSLEPGVVNQPQHF. The chain employs TRBV12-3 or TRBV12-4 and TRBJ1-5; possible D gene TRBD1, 6 bases. Between the trimmed V and J ends, which lost 1 base and 4 bases, there was a span of 14 bases. The CDR3 sequence is 16 residues long.

This clonotype has ten or more counts. This chain links TRBV19 with TRBJ2-1, with TRBD1 matching 9 bases. V trimming: 7 bases; J trimming: 3 bases; junction bases outside the gene matches: 7. Germline CDR1 and CDR2: LNHDA and SQIVND (reference sequence). CDR3 length equals 15 residues. The CDR3 here is CASTNRGPFYNEQFF. The CDR3 nucleotides are TGTGCCAGTACCAACAGGGGGCCCTTCTACAATGAGCAGTTCTTC.

This clonotype appeared many times. The chain links TRBV7-3 to TRBJ2-5; unclear D gene. Trimming shortened V by 1 base and J by 1 base, and 7 bases separated the two germline ends. Looked up from germline, CDR1 is SGHTA and CDR2 is FQGTGA. The CDR3 contains 14 residues. Written as DNA, the CDR3 is TGTGCCAGCAGCTTAATGCCAAGCCAAGAGACCCAGTACTTC. Protein product: CASSLMPSQETQYF.

This clonotype occurred a few times. The chain combines TRBV28 with TRBJ2-1, with D tentatively TRBD2 (5 bases). Trimming removed 0 bases from V and 5 bases from J, with 11 bases in between. CDR1 and CDR2 (germline): MDHEN, SYDVKM. This CDR3 is 15 amino acids long. The CDR3 DNA sequence: TGTGCCAGCAGTTTATGGGTAGCGCTAAACAATGAGCAGTTCTTC. It is translated as CASSLWVALNNEQFF.